This T cell receptor (beta chain) derives from a study of T cells in Graves' hyperthyroidism and ophthalmopathy. Findings of the study overall: A model built on 13 V-J features separated ophthalmopathy from stable hyperthyroidism. Ophthalmopathy, which appeared later, was predicted by the model a median about 5.9 months before onset.

RNA transcripts were the template for amplifying TCR beta CDR3 regions. A set of HTBI primers served as the primers for a first-round RT-PCR of the TCR CDR3. TCRdb independently ran MiXCR on the multiplex PCR reads; one entry per CDR3 protein. The sample carries 530,000 or so distinct CDR3 sequences, 46% recorded once. Germline lookup yields CDR1 SGHTA and CDR2 FQGNSA. This CDR3 has 12 residues. Diagnostic decisions used clinical symptoms, serum thyroxine and TRAb, thyroid ultrasound and orbital computed tomography. Note on this clonotype: Its specificity is not known. With a much larger clone just one base away, this may be a read error.

The clonotype originates from a woman aged 18-29 years with Graves' hyperthyroidism. V and J are TRBV7-2 and TRBJ1-4; the match to TRBD1 covers 10 bases. The sample was peripheral blood or thyroid tissue (not recorded which). The CDR3 sequence: CASRLPGQGTFF. The CDR3 DNA reads TGTGCCAGCCGCTTACCGGGACAGGGGACGTTTTTT.